This T cell receptor beta chain was identified in a study of T cell responses to AZD1222 COVID-19 vaccine. Study overall: Second doses at about 4 or about 12 weeks were pooled.

Findings and caveats of the study: Donor demographics were predominantly white British with a female majority; clonal diversity may be underestimated. Elevations in Spike-specific TCR breadth and depth followed administration of two AZD1222 doses.

Turning to this clone: The target antigen is unknown.

Generated by immunoSEQ multiplex PCR, the TCRdb table keeps only in-frame clones and is missing some. The repertoire holds 240,000 or so clones, 85% to 95% seen once, with less than 0.65% in the top ten. Trimming shortened V by 0 bases and J by 0 bases, and 6 bases separated the two germline ends. The CDR3 has 15 amino acids. The germline CDR1 and CDR2 sequences are SGHTA and FQGNSA. The starting material was peripheral blood, obtained on day 0 of AZD1222 vaccination. This TCR was sampled from an adult in good health. The chain couples TRBV7-2 to TRBJ2-1, with a tentative D call TRBD2 (5 bases). The CDR3 DNA sequence: TGTGCCAGCAGCTTAGCAGGGAGCTCCTACAATGAGCAGTTCTTC. This sequence encodes CASSLAGSSYNEQFF.